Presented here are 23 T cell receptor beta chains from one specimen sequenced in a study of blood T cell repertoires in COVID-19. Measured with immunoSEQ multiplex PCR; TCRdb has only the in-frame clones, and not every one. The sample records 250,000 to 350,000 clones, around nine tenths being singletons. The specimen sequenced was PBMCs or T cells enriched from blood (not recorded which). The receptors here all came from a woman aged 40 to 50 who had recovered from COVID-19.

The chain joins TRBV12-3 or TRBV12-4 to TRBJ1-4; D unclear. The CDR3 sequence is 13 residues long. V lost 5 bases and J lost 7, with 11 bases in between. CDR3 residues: CASSILEGEKLFF. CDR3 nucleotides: TGTGCCAGCAGTATCTTGGAGGGTGAAAAACTGTTTTTT.

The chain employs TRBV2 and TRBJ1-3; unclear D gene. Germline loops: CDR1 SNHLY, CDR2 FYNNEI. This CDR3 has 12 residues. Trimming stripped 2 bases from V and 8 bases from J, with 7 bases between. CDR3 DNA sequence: TGTGCCAGCAGTGAACCTCCCCACACCATATATTTT. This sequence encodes CASSEPPHTIYF.

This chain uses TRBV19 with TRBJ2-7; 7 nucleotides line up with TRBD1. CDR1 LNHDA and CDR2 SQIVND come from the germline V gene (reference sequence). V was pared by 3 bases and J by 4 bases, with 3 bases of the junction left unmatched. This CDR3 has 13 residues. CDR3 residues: CASSIGTAYEQYF. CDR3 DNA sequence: TGTGCCAGTAGTATCGGGACAGCTTACGAGCAGTACTTC. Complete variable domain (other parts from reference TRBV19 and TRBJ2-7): DGGITQSPKYLFRKEGQNVTLSCEQNLNHDAMYWYRQDPGQGLRLIYYSQIVNDFQKGDIAEGYSVSREKKESFPLTVTSAQKNPTAFYLCASSIGTAYEQYFGPGTRLTVT.

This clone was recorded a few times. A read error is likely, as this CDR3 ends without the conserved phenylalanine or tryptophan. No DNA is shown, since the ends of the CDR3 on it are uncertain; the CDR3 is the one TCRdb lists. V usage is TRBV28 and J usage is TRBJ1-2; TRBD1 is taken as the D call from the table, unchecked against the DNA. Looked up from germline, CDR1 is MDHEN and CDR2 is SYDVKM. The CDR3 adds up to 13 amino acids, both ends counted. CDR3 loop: CASSLDGDRALEI.

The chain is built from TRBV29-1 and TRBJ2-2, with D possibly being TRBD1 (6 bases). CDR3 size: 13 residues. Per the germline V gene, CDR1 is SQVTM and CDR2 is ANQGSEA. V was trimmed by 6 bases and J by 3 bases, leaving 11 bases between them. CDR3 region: CSVWGLYTGELFF. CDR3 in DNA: TGCAGCGTATGGGGGCTGTACACCGGGGAGCTGTTTTTT.

CDR3 bases: TGTGCCAGCAGTCGCCAGACGGGGTTTAACTATGGCTACACCTTC. This gives the protein CASSRQTGFNYGYTF. The J gene is TRBJ1-2, the V gene TRBV28; D is unresolved. The CDR3 runs to 15 residues. Trimming stripped 5 bases from V and 1 base from J, with 14 bases between. Germline V CDR1 and CDR2: MDHEN, SYDVKM.

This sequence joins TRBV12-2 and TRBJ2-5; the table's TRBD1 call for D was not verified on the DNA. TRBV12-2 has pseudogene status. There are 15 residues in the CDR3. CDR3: CASRFPGLYQETQYF. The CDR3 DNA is TGTGCAAGTCGCTTCCCTGGCCTGTACCAAGAGACCCAGTACTTC.

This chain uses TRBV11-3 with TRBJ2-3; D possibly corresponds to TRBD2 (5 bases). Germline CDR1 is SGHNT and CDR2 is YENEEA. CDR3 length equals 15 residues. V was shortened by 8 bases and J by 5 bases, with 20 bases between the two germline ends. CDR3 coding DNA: TGTGCCAGCGGCCGAAGCGGTCACAGAGGAGATACGCAGTATTTT. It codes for CASGRSGHRGDTQYF.

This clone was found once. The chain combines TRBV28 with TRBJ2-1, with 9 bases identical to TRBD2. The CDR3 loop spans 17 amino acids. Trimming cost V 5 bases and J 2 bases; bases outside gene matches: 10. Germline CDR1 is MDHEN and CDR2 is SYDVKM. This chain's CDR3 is CASSVLPTSGTYNEQFF. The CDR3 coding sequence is TGTGCCAGCAGTGTCCTCCCGACTAGCGGAACCTACAATGAGCAGTTCTTC.

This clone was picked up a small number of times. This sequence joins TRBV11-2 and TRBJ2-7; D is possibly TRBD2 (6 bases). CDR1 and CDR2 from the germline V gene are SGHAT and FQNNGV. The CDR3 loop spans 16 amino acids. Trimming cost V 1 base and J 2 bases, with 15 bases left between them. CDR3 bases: TGTGCCAGCAGCTTAGGAGGCGCGGGATTCCCCTACGAGCAGTACTTC. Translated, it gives CASSLGGAGFPYEQYF.

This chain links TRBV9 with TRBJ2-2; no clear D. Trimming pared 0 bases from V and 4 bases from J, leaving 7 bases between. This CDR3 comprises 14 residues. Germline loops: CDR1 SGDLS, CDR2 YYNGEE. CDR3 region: CASSVVSGTGELFF. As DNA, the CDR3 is TGTGCCAGCAGCGTAGTTTCAGGCACCGGGGAGCTGTTTTTT.

The CDR3 is CASSGRQGWDEKLFF. The CDR3 coding sequence is TGTGCCAGCAGCGGCCGACAGGGTTGGGATGAAAAACTGTTTTTT. V gene TRBV2 combines with J gene TRBJ1-4; 7 nucleotides align to TRBD1. Germline V lookup: CDR1 SNHLY, CDR2 FYNNEI. The CDR3 spans 15 residues. Trimming took 6 bases from V and 6 from J; bases not matched to a gene: 10.

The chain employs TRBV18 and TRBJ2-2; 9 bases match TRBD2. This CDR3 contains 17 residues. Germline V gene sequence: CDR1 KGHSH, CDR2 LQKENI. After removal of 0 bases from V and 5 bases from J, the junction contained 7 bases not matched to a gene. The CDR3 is CASSPPGLAGWTGELFF. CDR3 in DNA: TGTGCCAGCTCACCACCCGGGCTAGCGGGATGGACCGGGGAGCTGTTTTTT.

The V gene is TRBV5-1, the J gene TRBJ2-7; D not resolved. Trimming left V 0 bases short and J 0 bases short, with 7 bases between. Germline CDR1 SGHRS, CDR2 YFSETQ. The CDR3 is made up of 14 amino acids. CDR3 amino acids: CASSLAGSSYEQYF. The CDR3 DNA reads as TGCGCCAGCAGCTTGGCAGGCAGCTCCTACGAGCAGTACTTC.

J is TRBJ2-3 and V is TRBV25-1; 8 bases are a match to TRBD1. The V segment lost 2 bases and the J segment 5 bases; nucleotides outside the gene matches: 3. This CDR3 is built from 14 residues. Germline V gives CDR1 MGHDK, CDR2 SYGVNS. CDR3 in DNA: TGTGCCAGCAGTGAACCCGGACAGGGAGATACGCAGTATTTT. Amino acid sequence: CASSEPGQGDTQYF.

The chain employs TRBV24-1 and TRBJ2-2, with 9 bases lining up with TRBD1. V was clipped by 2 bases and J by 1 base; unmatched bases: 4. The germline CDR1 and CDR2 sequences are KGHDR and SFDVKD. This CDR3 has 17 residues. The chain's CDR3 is CATSDSTGQGNTGELFF. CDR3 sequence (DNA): TGTGCCACCAGTGATTCAACGGGACAGGGGAACACCGGGGAGCTGTTTTTT.

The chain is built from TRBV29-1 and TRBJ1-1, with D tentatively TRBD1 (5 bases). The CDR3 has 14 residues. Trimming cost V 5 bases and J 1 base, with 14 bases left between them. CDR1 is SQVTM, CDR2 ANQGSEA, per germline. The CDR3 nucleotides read TGCAGCGTTCGGGGGGGGAGTTCGAACACTGAAGCTTTCTTT. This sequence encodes CSVRGGSSNTEAFF.

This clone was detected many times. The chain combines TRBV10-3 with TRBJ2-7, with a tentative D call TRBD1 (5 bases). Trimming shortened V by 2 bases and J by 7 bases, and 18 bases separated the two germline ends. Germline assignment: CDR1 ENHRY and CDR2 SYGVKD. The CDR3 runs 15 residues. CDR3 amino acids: CAISEADTPAREQYF. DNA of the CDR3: TGTGCCATCAGTGAGGCGGACACTCCGGCTCGGGAGCAGTACTTC.

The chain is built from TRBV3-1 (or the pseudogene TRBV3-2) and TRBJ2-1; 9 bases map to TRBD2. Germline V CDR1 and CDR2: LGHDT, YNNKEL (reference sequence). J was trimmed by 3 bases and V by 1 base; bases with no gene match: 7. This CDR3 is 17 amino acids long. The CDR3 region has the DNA TGTGCCAGCAGCCAAGCACGACTAGCGGTGATCTACAATGAGCAGTTCTTC. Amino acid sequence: CASSQARLAVIYNEQFF.

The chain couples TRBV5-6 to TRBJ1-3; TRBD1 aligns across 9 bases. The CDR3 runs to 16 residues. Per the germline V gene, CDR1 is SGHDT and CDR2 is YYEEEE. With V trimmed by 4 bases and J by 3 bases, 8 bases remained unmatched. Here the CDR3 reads CASSQLGTGIGNTIYF. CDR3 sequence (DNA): TGTGCCAGCAGCCAACTTGGGACAGGGATTGGAAACACCATATATTTT.

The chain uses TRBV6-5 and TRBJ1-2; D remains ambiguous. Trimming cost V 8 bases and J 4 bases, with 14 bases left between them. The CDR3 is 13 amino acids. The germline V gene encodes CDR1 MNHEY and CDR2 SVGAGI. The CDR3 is CASHRGWGYGYTF. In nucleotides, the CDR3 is TGTGCCAGCCACCGGGGTTGGGGCTATGGCTACACCTTC.

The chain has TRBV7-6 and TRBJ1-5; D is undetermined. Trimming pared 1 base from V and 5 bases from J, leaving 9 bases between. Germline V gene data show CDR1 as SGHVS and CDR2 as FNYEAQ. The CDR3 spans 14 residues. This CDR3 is CASSLGGRDQPQHF. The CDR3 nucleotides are TGTGCCAGCAGCTTAGGCGGCAGAGATCAGCCCCAGCATTTT.

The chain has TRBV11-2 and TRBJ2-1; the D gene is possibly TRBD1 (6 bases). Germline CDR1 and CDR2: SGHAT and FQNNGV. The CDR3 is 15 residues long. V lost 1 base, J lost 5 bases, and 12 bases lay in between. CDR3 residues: CASSLVTGLHNEQFF. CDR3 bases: TGTGCCAGCAGCTTAGTCACAGGGCTACACAATGAGCAGTTCTTC.